These T cell receptor beta chains were read from a single sample in a study of control samples from healthy donors and cancer patients. Clones were sequenced by immunoSEQ multiplex PCR, and TCRdb holds only the in-frame ones, with some missing. The profile shows 150,000 or so clones, about 89% of them singletons. The sequenced sample consisted of blood. The receptors were sampled from a young man in good health. The CDR3 runs from the conserved cysteine through the conserved F or W. The D gene is left open where the match is weak. Part of the rows lack a size; the others show once, few, many or a class for expanded clones.

clone_size: -; j_call: TRBJ2-1; d_call: -; v_call: TRBV7-3; cdr3_length: 15; cdr3_aa: CASSQQGGSYNEQFF; cdr3_nt: TGTGCCAGCAGCCAACAGGGAGGTTCCTACAATGAGCAGTTCTTC
clone_size: -; j_call: TRBJ2-5; d_call: TRBD2; v_call: TRBV9; cdr3_length: 16; cdr3_aa: CASSPGTSGAQETQYF; cdr3_nt: TGTGCCAGCAGCCCGGGGACTAGCGGGGCCCAAGAGACCCAGTACTTC
clone_size: -; j_call: TRBJ1-2; d_call: TRBD1; v_call: TRBV6-5; cdr3_length: 13; cdr3_aa: CASRARGYYGYTF; cdr3_nt: TGTGCCAGCAGGGCCAGGGGGTACTATGGCTACACCTTC
clone_size: once; j_call: TRBJ2-2; d_call: TRBD1; v_call: TRBV7-7; cdr3_length: 18; cdr3_aa: CASSLGAWTGRNTGELFF; cdr3_nt: TGTGCCAGCAGCTTAGGGGCTTGGACAGGGCGGAACACCGGGGAGCTGTTTTTT
clone_size: -; j_call: TRBJ2-1; d_call: -; v_call: TRBV6-5; cdr3_length: 12; cdr3_aa: CASSRRGETQFF; cdr3_nt: TGTGCCAGCAGCCGGAGGGGAGAGACGCAGTTCTTC
clone_size: -; j_call: TRBJ1-1; d_call: -; v_call: TRBV29-1; cdr3_length: 13; cdr3_aa: CSVVNILNTEAFF; cdr3_nt: TGCAGCGTTGTGAACATCTTGAACACTGAAGCTTTCTTT
clone_size: -; j_call: TRBJ1-6; d_call: -; v_call: TRBV27; cdr3_length: 15; cdr3_aa: CASSPLDRNNSPLHF; cdr3_nt: TGTGCCAGCAGTCCACTCGACAGGAATAATTCACCCCTCCACTTT
clone_size: -; j_call: TRBJ1-2; d_call: -; v_call: TRBV19; cdr3_length: 14; cdr3_aa: CASSIAGANYGYTF; cdr3_nt: TGTGCCAGTAGTATCGCAGGGGCCAACTATGGCTACACCTTC
clone_size: -; j_call: TRBJ2-7; d_call: -; v_call: TRBV25-1; cdr3_length: 13; cdr3_aa: CASSDFLYDEQYF; cdr3_nt: TGTGCCAGCAGTGATTTCCTTTACGACGAGCAGTACTTC
clone_size: -; j_call: TRBJ2-1; d_call: -; v_call: TRBV29-1; cdr3_length: 13; cdr3_aa: CSVGTDPYNEQFF; cdr3_nt: TGCAGCGTCGGGACGGATCCCTACAATGAGCAGTTCTTC
clone_size: -; j_call: TRBJ2-7; d_call: TRBD1; v_call: TRBV6-2/TRBV6-3; cdr3_length: 15; cdr3_aa: CASSYSATGDYEQYF; cdr3_nt: TGTGCCAGCAGTTACTCGGCGACAGGGGACTACGAGCAGTACTTC